Each of the 9 T cell receptor beta chains below was sequenced from the same sample in a study of T cells in Graves' hyperthyroidism and ophthalmopathy. There were TCR beta CDR3 regions amplified from RNA transcripts. Researchers ran a first-round RT-PCR on the TCR CDR3 using the HTBI primer set. A single record per CDR3 protein comes from TCRdb applying MiXCR to the multiplex PCR reads. The sample shows some 400,000 distinct CDR3 sequences, approximately 20% of them seen only once. Sequencing was carried out using blood. All receptors come from a woman aged 18-29 years with Graves' hyperthyroidism.

This clonotype was observed many times. J is TRBJ1-2 and V is TRBV12-3 or TRBV12-4; D is uncertain. The CDR3 covers 14 residues. V was trimmed by 1 base and J by 3 bases, leaving 9 bases between them. CDR3 residues: CASSLDGVDYGYTF. CDR3 nucleotide sequence: TGTGCCAGCAGTTTAGACGGGGTGGACTATGGCTACACCTTC.

This clonotype occurred many times. Here the CDR3 reads CASGRVPGELFF. As DNA, the CDR3 is TGTGCCAGCGGTAGGGTTCCCGGGGAGCTGTTTTTT. The rearrangement joins TRBV2 to TRBJ2-2; D is unresolved. The V gene's germline CDR1 is SNHLY and CDR2 FYNNEI. The CDR3 spans 12 residues. Deletions cut 8 bases from V and 6 bases from J, with 10 bases between.

A few counts support this clonotype. The V and J genes are TRBV9 and TRBJ2-2; TRBD2 is a possible D gene (5 bases). V lost 8 bases, J lost 1 base, and 6 bases lay in between. This CDR3 spans 12 amino acids. Germline loops: CDR1 SGDLS, CDR2 YYNGEE. The CDR3: CASEGNTGELFF. DNA of the CDR3: TGTGCCAGTGAGGGGAACACCGGGGAGCTGTTTTTT.

This clonotype has ten or more counts. The rearrangement joins TRBV24-1 to TRBJ2-7, with 8 bases that match TRBD1. Trimming at V came to 3 bases and at J to 6 bases, leaving 6 bases not matched to a gene. The germline gives CDR1 KGHDR, CDR2 SFDVKD. The CDR3 totals 14 residues. In DNA, the CDR3 is TGTGCCACCAGTGATACATGGACAGGGTCCGAGCAGTACTTC. It translates to CATSDTWTGSEQYF.

Note on this clonotype: A much larger clone lies one base from this, so it may be a read error. The V call is TRBV12-3 or TRBV12-4, the J call TRBJ2-6; D unclear. The ends were cut back, 6 bases at V and 0 bases at J, with 3 bases in the middle. There are 13 residues in the CDR3. This chain's CDR3 is CASRRSGANVLTF. CDR3 sequence (DNA): TGTGCCAGCAGACGCTCTGGGGCCAACGTCCTGACTTTC.

This clonotype was seen repeatedly, ten times or more. This chain links TRBV9 with TRBJ2-5; D uncertain. The germline CDR1 and CDR2 sequences are SGDLS and YYNGEE. This CDR3 spans 14 amino acids. Trimming shortened V by 0 bases and J by 3 bases, and 9 bases separated the two germline ends. CDR3 residues: CASSVGPVEETQYF. DNA for the CDR3: TGTGCCAGCAGCGTAGGGCCGGTCGAAGAGACCCAGTACTTC.

This clonotype was detected many times. The chain carries TRBV19 and TRBJ1-5; unclear D gene. There are 10 residues in the CDR3. Per the germline V gene, CDR1 is LNHDA and CDR2 is SQIVND (reference sequence). Trimming took off 9 bases at V and 5 bases at J, with 5 bases between the two ends. CDR3 loop: CARDYQPQHF. CDR3 in DNA: TGTGCCAGAGATTATCAGCCCCAGCATTTT. Combining the CDR3 with reference TRBV19 and TRBJ1-5 gives the whole variable domain DGGITQSPKYLFRKEGQNVTLSCEQNLNHDAMYWYRQDPGQGLRLIYYSQIVNDFQKGDIAEGYSVSREKKESFPLTVTSAQKNPTAFYLCARDYQPQHFGDGTRLSIL.

This clonotype came up many times. The V call is TRBV27, the J call TRBJ1-1; D is possibly TRBD1 (6 bases). CDR3 length equals 15 residues. Between the trimmed V and J ends, which lost 1 base and 6 bases, there was a span of 15 bases. Germline V gene sequence: CDR1 MNHEY, CDR2 SMNVEV (reference sequence). CDR3 loop: CASSLWGLSGPEAFF. The CDR3 bases are TGTGCCAGCAGTTTATGGGGGCTATCTGGCCCTGAAGCTTTCTTT.

J is TRBJ1-1 and V is TRBV12-3 or TRBV12-4; D unresolved. With 4 bases removed from V and 6 bases from J, the gap between germline ends came to 15 bases. The CDR3 length is 14 residues. CDR3 protein: CASSSEGLSAEAFF. CDR3 nucleotide sequence: TGTGCCAGCAGTTCCGAGGGTTTATCCGCTGAAGCTTTCTTT.